The clone carrying this T cell receptor (beta chain) was seen a single time. Its antigen is as yet unknown. These data come from a study of CD8+CD57+ T cells in acquired aplastic anemia. Study at large: Sorted CD4+ and CD8+ cells gave a mean 3.2 ug DNA, range roughly 0.19 to 30 ug. Roughly 10.8 million reads were obtained on average for healthy donor CD4+ cells. Whole-study results and caveats: Twenty-nine shared CD8+ CDR3s appeared highly expressed within patients' immunodominant clones. Controls did not differ significantly from patients in CD8+ Simpson's diversity.

TCR beta VDJ combinations and CDR3 sequences were profiled from genomic DNA. TCRdb re-called the reads through MiXCR, storing one row per CDR3 protein. The sample has hundreds of thousands of distinct CDR3 sequences, roughly 68% seen once; the top ten hold more than 3.5%. The length of the CDR3 is 13 residues. In germline, CDR1 is DFQATT, CDR2 SNEGSKA (reference sequence). Trimming removed 6 bases from V and 3 bases from J, with 15 bases in between. The sequencing sample was made of sorted CD4+, CD8+, or CD8+CD57+ T cells (not recorded which) from PBMCs. This clonotype was obtained from a human donor in good health, serving as a control. The chain is built from TRBV20-1 and TRBJ2-7, with TRBD2 as a possible D gene (6 bases). CDR3: CSASAGTHYEQYF. CDR3 in DNA: TGCAGTGCCAGCGCCGGGACTCACTACGAGCAGTACTTC.